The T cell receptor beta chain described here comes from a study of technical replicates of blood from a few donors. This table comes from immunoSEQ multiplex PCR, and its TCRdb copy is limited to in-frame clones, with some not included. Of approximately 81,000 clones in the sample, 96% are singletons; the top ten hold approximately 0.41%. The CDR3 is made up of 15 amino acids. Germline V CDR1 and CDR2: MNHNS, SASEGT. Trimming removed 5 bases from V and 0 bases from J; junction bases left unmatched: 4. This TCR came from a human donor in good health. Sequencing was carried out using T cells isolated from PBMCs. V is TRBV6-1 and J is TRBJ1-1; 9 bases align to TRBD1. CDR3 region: CASSHRDRVNTEAFF. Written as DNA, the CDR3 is TGTGCCAGCAGTCACCGGGACAGGGTGAACACTGAAGCTTTCTTT.